The 8 T cell receptor beta chains below all came from one sample that was sequenced in a study of human T cells and chemical hapten exposure. Time point denoted: patch test 2, 6 weeks after DPC sensitization. Treatment noted: therapeutic diphenylcyclopropenone sensitization with weekly scalp DPC. TCRdb called the RACE reads again in MiXCR, with one record for every CDR3 protein. The table shows some 80,000 distinct CDR3 sequences, with about 10% occurring only once. The sample in question was whole blood, obtained in connection with sensitization to the hapten diphenylcyclopropenone (DPC). The source of these receptors is a woman in her 30s with alopecia areata. Some clones in this sample may be carry-over from other donors' samples.

The chain is built from TRBV30 and TRBJ2-7, with D unresolved. CDR1 is GTSNPN and CDR2 is SVGIG in the germline V gene (reference sequence). V was shortened by 3 bases and J by 6 bases, with 6 bases between the two germline ends. This CDR3 has 10 residues. The chain's CDR3 is CAWSHGEQYF. In nucleotides, the CDR3 is TGTGCCTGGAGCCACGGCGAGCAGTACTTC.

The rearrangement uses TRBV6-2 or TRBV6-3 and TRBJ2-5, with 8 bases that match TRBD2. Trimming removed 4 bases from V and 0 bases from J; junction bases left unmatched: 4. Germline values: CDR1 MNHEY, CDR2 SVGEGT. This CDR3 has 15 amino acids. The CDR3 loop reads CASSSGGAYQETQYF. The CDR3 DNA reads as TGTGCCAGCAGTTCCGGGGGGGCGTACCAAGAGACCCAGTACTTC.

This clonotype was seen many times. The rearrangement uses TRBV29-1 and TRBJ1-1; tentatively, D is TRBD1 (6 bases). Trimming left V 4 bases short and J 1 base short, with 16 bases between. This CDR3 region has 15 residues. Germline loops: CDR1 SQVTM, CDR2 ANQGSEA. The CDR3 DNA reads as TGCAGCGTTGGAGACAGGATTGTACGGAACACTGAAGCTTTCTTT. This sequence encodes CSVGDRIVRNTEAFF.

This clonotype was counted a few times. The chain is built from TRBV5-1 and TRBJ2-7, with 11 bases that match TRBD1. Trimming cost V 0 bases and J 2 bases; bases outside gene matches: 7. Germline loops: CDR1 SGHRS, CDR2 YFSETQ. The length of the CDR3 is 17 residues. CDR3 sequence reads: CASSLEAGQGVTYEQYF. The CDR3 nucleotides read TGCGCCAGCAGCTTGGAGGCGGGACAGGGGGTCACCTACGAGCAGTACTTC. Full variable domain (rest looked up from reference TRBV5-1 and TRBJ2-7): KAGVTQTPRYLIKTRGQQVTLSCSPISGHRSVSWYQQTPGQGLQFLFEYFSETQRNKGNFPGRFSGRQFSNSRSEMNVSTLELGDSALYLCASSLEAGQGVTYEQYFGPGTRLTVT.

Many counts were recorded for this clonotype. The chain is built from TRBV14 and TRBJ1-6; TRBD1 matches at 8 bases. The trim removed 4 bases at V and 8 bases at J, leaving 4 bases unmatched. This CDR3 region has 14 residues. Germline-derived CDR1 and CDR2 are SGHDN and FVKESK. For the CDR3, the DNA is TGTGCCAGCAGCCTAGGACAGGGTGATTCACCCCTCCACTTT. Its translation: CASSLGQGDSPLHF.

This clonotype was counted a few times. The V call is TRBV9, the J call TRBJ2-1; a possible D gene is TRBD2 (5 bases). Trimming took 0 bases from V and 5 from J, leaving 12 bases between them. Germline V gives CDR1 SGDLS, CDR2 YYNGEE. The CDR3 length is 15 residues. CDR3 coding DNA: TGTGCCAGCAGCGTAGTATCAGGACTGAACAATGAGCAGTTCTTC. Amino acids: CASSVVSGLNNEQFF.

With regard to this clonotype: This may arise from a read error, as a much more abundant clone is one base away. The rearrangement uses TRBV5-1 and TRBJ1-1; the D is unclear. The ends were cut back, 1 base at V and 1 base at J, with 8 bases in the middle. The CDR3 runs to 14 residues. Germline values: CDR1 SGHRS, CDR2 YFSETQ. CDR3 amino acids: CASSLNISNTEAFF. The CDR3 nucleotides are TGCGCCAGCAGCTTGAACATCTCGAACACTGAAGCTTTCTTT.

This clonotype appeared many times. The J gene is TRBJ1-6, the V gene TRBV10-2; D gene ambiguous. The germline CDR1 and CDR2 sequences are WSHSY and SAAADI. The CDR3 sequence is 17 residues long. The V end was cut by 0 bases, the J end by 0 bases, with 9 bases between. In DNA, the CDR3 is TGCGCCAGCAGTGAGTCGACCGAGAGCTCCTATAATTCACCCCTCCACTTT. It is translated as CASSESTESSYNSPLHF.